These T cell receptor beta chains were read from a single sample in a study of CD8 T cells in ankylosing spondylitis. TCRdb reprocessed the 5' RACE reads via MiXCR and lists one record per CDR3 protein. Of roughly 440,000 distinct CDR3 sequences listed, approximately 17% were seen once; the top ten hold approximately 0.93%. Input material: blood, either unsorted or a sorted T cell fraction (not recorded which). The source of these receptors is a male donor with ankylosing spondylitis. Both conserved end residues are part of each CDR3. A D gene is named only where the DNA matches it firmly. Size values are once, few and many counts, or a class for expanded clones, and some rows have none.

size,D,V,J,DNA,CDR3
.,.,TRBV9,TRBJ2-5,TGTGCCAGCAGCGTGGGGGGACCCCAAGAGACCCAGTACTTC,CASSVGGPQETQYF
few,.,TRBV7-2,TRBJ2-7,TGTGCCAGCCGGGACGGATCCGGGTACGAGCAGTACTTC,CASRDGSGYEQYF
.,TRBD2,TRBV5-1,TRBJ2-7,TGCGCCAGCAGCCCCCCCTCGGGCGGGGGCTACGAGCAGTACTTC,CASSPPSGGGYEQYF
.,TRBD1,TRBV6-1,TRBJ1-3,TGTGCCAGCAGGAGGGACAGCTTCTCTGGAAACACCATATATTTT,CASRRDSFSGNTIYF
.,.,TRBV25-1,TRBJ1-6,TGTGCCAGCAGTGCACCGACGGGTGCTGGTAATTCACCCCTCCACTTT,CASSAPTGAGNSPLHF
.,.,TRBV27,TRBJ1-1,TGTGCCAGCAGTTTATCTCGCAGGACGATCACTGAAGCTTTCTTT,CASSLSRRTITEAFF
few,.,TRBV19,TRBJ2-1,TGTGCCAGTAGTAGCGGGACATCGGACAATGAGCAGTTCTTC,CASSSGTSDNEQFF
many,.,TRBV7-2,TRBJ1-1,TGTGCCAGCAGCTCCGGGTCGTGGAACACTGAAGCTTTCTTT,CASSSGSWNTEAFF
.,TRBD1,TRBV4-3,TRBJ2-7,TGCGCCAGCAGCCGCGAACCCGGACAGGCCTACGAGCAGTACTTC,CASSREPGQAYEQYF
.,.,TRBV18,TRBJ1-6,TGTGCCAGCTCACCGAAGGGCCCTATGGGTTCACCCCTCCACTTT,CASSPKGPMGSPLHF
.,TRBD2,TRBV30,TRBJ2-3,TGTGCCTGGAGTGGTAAGGGGAAGACTAGCGGAAAAAGAGATACGCAGTATTTT,CAWSGKGKTSGKRDTQYF
.,.,TRBV5-4,TRBJ2-1,TGTGCCAGCAGCTTCCAGGATCGCCCAACTAATGAGCAGTTCTTC,CASSFQDRPTNEQFF
few,.,TRBV20-1,TRBJ2-1,TGCAGTGCTAGGAATCCGCGGAGCTCCTACAATGAGCAGTTCTTC,CSARNPRSSYNEQFF
.,TRBD1,TRBV5-1,TRBJ1-3,TGCGCCAGCAGCCCGGGGTCGACAGGGCTCTCTGGAAACACCATATATTTT,CASSPGSTGLSGNTIYF